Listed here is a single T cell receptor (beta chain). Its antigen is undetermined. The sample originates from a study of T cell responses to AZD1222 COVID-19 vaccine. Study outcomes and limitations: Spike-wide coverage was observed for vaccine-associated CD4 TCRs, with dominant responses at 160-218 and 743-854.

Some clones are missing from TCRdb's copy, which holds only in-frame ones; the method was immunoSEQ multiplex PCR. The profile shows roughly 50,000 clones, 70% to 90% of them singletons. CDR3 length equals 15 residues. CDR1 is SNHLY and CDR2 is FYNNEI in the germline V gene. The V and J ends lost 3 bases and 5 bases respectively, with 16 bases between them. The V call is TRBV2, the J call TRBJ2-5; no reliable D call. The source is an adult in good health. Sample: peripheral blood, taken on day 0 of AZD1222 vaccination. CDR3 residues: CASSDETLRGETQYF. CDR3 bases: TGTGCCAGCAGTGATGAGACCCTACGTGGGGAGACCCAGTACTTC.